These 28 T cell receptor beta chains were sequenced from one sample in a study of CD8 T cells in ankylosing spondylitis. Overall study findings and caveats: Apparently characteristic of ankylosing spondylitis blood was a TCR beta motif (about 8 highly homologous variants).

TCRdb reanalysed the 5' RACE reads using MiXCR and keeps one entry per CDR3 protein. This table holds a few hundred thousand distinct CDR3 sequences, roughly 13% found once. Their antigens are not known. Sequenced material: blood, either unsorted or a sorted T cell fraction (not recorded which). The receptors shown here come from a male donor with ankylosing spondylitis.

This clonotype was detected only a few times. The rearrangement links TRBV11-2 to TRBJ1-2, with a possible D match to TRBD1 (6 bases). The CDR3 contains 16 residues. With 1 base removed from V and 1 base from J, the gap between germline ends came to 13 bases. Germline V gene data show CDR1 as SGHAT and CDR2 as FQNNGV. The chain's CDR3 is CASSLVRRGVNYGYTF. The CDR3 coding sequence is TGTGCCAGCAGCTTAGTTCGCAGGGGTGTTAACTATGGCTACACCTTC.

This clonotype was picked up a small number of times. The chain carries TRBV15 and TRBJ1-1; D remains ambiguous. The CDR3 runs to 15 residues. Germline-derived CDR1 and CDR2 are LNHNV and YYDKDF (reference sequence). V was trimmed by 0 bases and J by 5 bases, leaving 13 bases between them. For the CDR3, the DNA is TGTGCCACCAGCAGAGATTATGGGGTGGGGACTGAAGCTTTCTTT. This gives the protein CATSRDYGVGTEAFF.

The rearrangement uses TRBV7-9 and TRBJ1-1, with D unresolved. Looked up from germline, CDR1 is SEHNR and CDR2 is FQNEAQ (reference sequence). The CDR3 is 14 amino acids. The ends were cut back, 1 base at V and 3 bases at J, with 9 bases in the middle. The CDR3, as DNA: TGTGCCAGCAGCTTAGGGATATTGGACACTGAAGCTTTCTTT. Translation: CASSLGILDTEAFF.

The genes are TRBV12-3 or TRBV12-4 and TRBJ2-1; tentative D call: TRBD1 (6 bases). The CDR3 consists of 15 residues. Trimming pared 3 bases from V and 8 bases from J, leaving 17 bases between. CDR3 residues: CASSFAQGKVHEQFF. The CDR3 nucleotides read TGTGCCAGCAGTTTCGCGCAGGGGAAAGTTCATGAGCAGTTCTTC.

This rearrangement joins TRBV5-1 to TRBJ2-5; 8 bases map to TRBD1. Germline V gene data show CDR1 as SGHRS and CDR2 as YFSETQ. Trimming took 4 bases from V and 4 from J; bases not matched to a gene: 6. This CDR3 has 14 amino acids. CDR3 in amino acids: CASSAPDRAETQYF. The CDR3 nucleotides read TGCGCCAGCAGCGCCCCGGACAGGGCAGAGACCCAGTACTTC.

This clonotype was found a few times. As DNA, the CDR3 is TGCAGTGCTTACTCACCGGACTACCAAGAGACCCAGTACTTC. Its protein is CSAYSPDYQETQYF. The chain links TRBV20-1 to TRBJ2-5; D is perhaps TRBD2 (5 bases). Germline CDR1 is DFQATT and CDR2 is SNEGSKA (reference sequence). The CDR3 length is 14 residues. V was trimmed by 5 bases and J by 0 bases, leaving 13 bases between them.

This clonotype occurred many times. The rearrangement uses TRBV20-1 and TRBJ2-1; 7 bases line up with TRBD2. The CDR3 sequence is 13 residues long. Germline V gene lookup returns CDR1 DFQATT and CDR2 SNEGSKA (reference sequence). Trimming at V came to 6 bases and at J to 0 bases, leaving 2 bases not matched to a gene. The CDR3 protein is CSARTSSYNEQFF. In DNA form, the CDR3 reads TGCAGTGCAAGGACTAGCTCCTACAATGAGCAGTTCTTC.

The sample holds many counts of this clonotype. The J gene is TRBJ2-2, the V gene TRBV29-1; D might be TRBD2 (6 bases). Trimming removed 7 bases from V and 2 bases from J, with 11 bases in between. The CDR3 spans 13 residues. Per the germline V gene, CDR1 is SQVTM and CDR2 is ANQGSEA. The CDR3 loop is CSGRDSNTGELFF. As DNA, the CDR3 is TGCAGCGGGCGGGACTCCAACACCGGGGAGCTGTTTTTT.

The chain couples TRBV6-5 to TRBJ2-7; D might be TRBD1 or TRBD2, each matching 5 bases. V lost 4 bases, J lost 5 bases, and 24 bases lay in between. The CDR3 is made up of 17 amino acids. Germline-derived CDR1 and CDR2 are MNHEY and SVGAGI. This CDR3 reads CASSFPPGTQFFDEQYF. DNA for the CDR3: TGTGCCAGCAGTTTCCCACCTGGGACGCAGTTTTTCGACGAGCAGTACTTC.

On this clonotype: Likely a read error: the CDR3 ends without its conserved phenylalanine or tryptophan. Because the CDR3's place on the DNA is in doubt, the DNA is left out and the CDR3 is given as listed by TCRdb. The rearrangement uses TRBV2 and TRBJ2-3; the table calls TRBD2, which could not be checked here. Germline loops: CDR1 SNHLY, CDR2 FYNNEI. The CDR3 contains 12 residues when both ends are counted. CDR3 sequence reads: CASRYDLTGEYL.

This clonotype showed up just a few times. J is TRBJ1-2 and V is TRBV27; D not certain. CDR3 size: 16 residues. Germline V gene sequence: CDR1 MNHEY, CDR2 SMNVEV (reference sequence). V was clipped by 3 bases and J by 2 bases, with 16 bases between them. The CDR3 spells CASSFRTGLPNYGYTF. The DNA for the CDR3 is TGTGCCAGCAGTTTTCGAACCGGGCTGCCGAACTATGGCTACACCTTC.

Here the CDR3 reads CASSLGLAGETEQFF. DNA for the CDR3: TGCGCCAGCAGCTTGGGGCTAGCGGGAGAGACTGAGCAGTTCTTC. This chain links TRBV5-1 with TRBJ2-1; 10 bases agree with TRBD2. The CDR3 covers 15 residues. The ends lost 0 bases at V and 9 bases at J; junction bases unmatched: 6. Germline CDR1 SGHRS, CDR2 YFSETQ.

This clonotype was recorded a few times. The chain joins TRBV12-3 or TRBV12-4 to TRBJ2-7; D is unresolved. V was clipped by 7 bases and J by 2 bases, with 27 bases between them. The CDR3 has 18 amino acids. The CDR3 loop reads CASILPPSTNLNTYEQYV. The CDR3 DNA reads TGTGCCAGCATCCTGCCGCCCAGCACAAACCTCAATACCTACGAGCAGTACGTC.

The chain links TRBV7-9 to TRBJ1-2; TRBD1 is a possible D gene (6 bases). V was pared by 4 bases and J by 5 bases, with 11 bases between. This CDR3 has 13 amino acids. CDR1 and CDR2 (germline): SEHNR, FQNEAQ (reference sequence). The CDR3 nucleotides are TGTGCCAGCAGCTCAGACAGGAGTTATGGCTACACCTTC. Protein sequence: CASSSDRSYGYTF.

This clonotype was counted many times. The chain joins TRBV5-1 to TRBJ2-3; D gene unclear. The V and J ends lost 0 bases and 2 bases respectively, with 7 bases between them. The CDR3 covers 14 residues. In germline, CDR1 is SGHRS, CDR2 YFSETQ. CDR3 DNA sequence: TGCGCCAGCAGCTTGGTACAGACCACAGATACGCAGTATTTT. Translating it yields CASSLVQTTDTQYF.

The chain employs TRBV27 and TRBJ1-2; D is unclear. CDR1 is MNHEY and CDR2 is SMNVEV in the germline V gene (reference sequence). CDR3 size: 14 residues. V was clipped by 7 bases and J by 4 bases, with 16 bases between them. The CDR3 bases are TGTGCCAGCACCCGAAGACCGGGATTCTATGGCTACACCTTC. It encodes CASTRRPGFYGYTF.

This clonotype was detected ten times or more. This sequence joins TRBV20-1 and TRBJ2-7; 8 bases map to TRBD2. The V segment lost 3 bases and the J segment 6 bases; nucleotides outside the gene matches: 1. The CDR3 spans 11 residues. From germline, CDR1 is DFQATT and CDR2 SNEGSKA (reference sequence). For the CDR3, the DNA is TGCAGTGCTAGGAGCGGGGGCGAGCAGTACTTC. Protein product: CSARSGGEQYF.

This chain links TRBV25-1 with TRBJ2-1; D is possibly TRBD2 (7 bases). V lost 3 bases and J 6 bases, leaving 18 bases between the germline ends. This CDR3 comprises 16 residues. Germline V gives CDR1 MGHDK, CDR2 SYGVNS. The CDR3 region has the DNA TGTGCCAGCAGTGAGAGCGGGACACAACGCACCAATGAGCAGTTCTTC. Translating it yields CASSESGTQRTNEQFF.

This clonotype turned up a few times. The chain is built from TRBV5-1 and TRBJ2-1; D is tentatively TRBD1 or TRBD2 (5 bases each). Trimming removed 6 bases at V and 5 bases at J, with 9 bases between. The V gene's germline CDR1 is SGHRS and CDR2 YFSETQ. The CDR3 runs to 12 residues. The CDR3 loop reads CASNGADNEQFF. CDR3 nucleotides: TGCGCCAGCAACGGGGCAGACAATGAGCAGTTCTTC.

V usage is TRBV9 and J usage is TRBJ1-5, with 10 positions matching TRBD1. Germline loops: CDR1 SGDLS, CDR2 YYNGEE. The CDR3 extends over 14 amino acids. J gave up 6 bases and V 2 bases, and 2 bases lay outside the gene matches. The CDR3 reads CASSVGTGVQPQHF. In nucleotides, the CDR3 is TGTGCCAGCAGCGTCGGGACAGGGGTTCAGCCCCAGCATTTT.

This clonotype was seen a handful of times. The V call is TRBV25-1, the J call TRBJ2-1; 10 bases agree with TRBD2. Germline trimming cut 6 bases from V and 5 bases from J; bases unmatched to any gene: 10. CDR1 and CDR2 (germline): MGHDK, SYGVNS. CDR3 length equals 16 residues. The CDR3 nucleotides are TGTGCCAGCAGCCTTCAGCTAGCGGGAGTTCACAATGAGCAGTTCTTC. This translates into CASSLQLAGVHNEQFF. Looking up the rest from reference TRBV25-1 and TRBJ2-1 gives the full variable domain: EADIYQTPRYLVIGTGKKITLECSQTMGHDKMYWYQQDPGMELHLIHYSYGVNSTEKGDLSSESTVSRIRTEHFPLTLESARPSHTSQYLCASSLQLAGVHNEQFFGPGTRLTVL.

The rearrangement links TRBV5-1 to TRBJ2-1; no clear D. V lost 0 bases to trimming and J lost 8 bases, with 6 bases between them. There are 12 residues in the CDR3. Per germline, CDR1 SGHRS and CDR2 YFSETQ. CDR3 amino acids: CASSLDLDEQFF. The CDR3 DNA reads as TGCGCCAGCAGCTTGGATCTGGATGAGCAGTTCTTC.

This clonotype was observed a handful of times. The chain carries TRBV11-3 and TRBJ2-1; TRBD1 aligns across 8 bases. Trimming took 5 bases from V and 4 from J; bases not matched to a gene: 7. Per germline, CDR1 SGHNT and CDR2 YENEEA. The CDR3 has 15 residues. CDR3 in amino acids: CASSRDRGNYNEQFF. The CDR3 DNA is TGTGCCAGCAGCCGTGACAGGGGAAATTACAATGAGCAGTTCTTC.

The rearrangement links TRBV19 to TRBJ2-3, with TRBD2 identical over 8 bases. Per the germline V gene, CDR1 is LNHDA and CDR2 is SQIVND (reference sequence). This CDR3 spans 16 amino acids. V lost 3 bases, J lost 5 bases, and 10 bases stayed unmatched. The CDR3 region has the DNA TGTGCCAGTAGTATGGTCTTACTAGCGGAAGGAGATACGCAGTATTTT. Translation gives CASSMVLLAEGDTQYF.

CDR3 in amino acids: CAISHGENEQFF. CDR3 in DNA: TGTGCCATCAGCCACGGGGAGAATGAGCAGTTCTTC. The chain uses TRBV10-3 and TRBJ2-1, with D maybe TRBD2 (5 bases). Trimming removed 6 bases at V and 7 bases at J, with 10 bases between. The CDR3 consists of 12 residues. The germline gives CDR1 ENHRY, CDR2 SYGVKD.

The V call is TRBV5-1, the J call TRBJ1-3; D unresolved. The CDR3 runs to 14 residues. Trimming removed 0 bases from V and 2 bases from J, with 6 bases in between. Per germline, CDR1 SGHRS and CDR2 YFSETQ. CDR3 in amino acids: CASSLEATGNTIYF. Here the CDR3 DNA reads TGCGCCAGCAGCTTGGAGGCTACTGGAAACACCATATATTTT.

Only a few counts were recorded for this clonotype. The chain is built from TRBV5-1 and TRBJ2-1, with D perhaps TRBD2 (6 bases). Germline CDR1 SGHRS, CDR2 YFSETQ. CDR3 length: 13 amino acids. V was pared by 5 bases and J by 9 bases, with 15 bases between. CDR3 DNA sequence: TGCGCCAGCAGGGTCGGTAGTAGCGGTGAGCAGTTCTTC. Protein product: CASRVGSSGEQFF.

The chain carries TRBV7-2 and TRBJ1-2; D is undetermined. This CDR3 comprises 13 residues. The V and J ends lost 8 bases and 0 bases respectively, with 10 bases between them. CDR1 is SGHTA and CDR2 is FQGNSA in the germline V gene. DNA for the CDR3: TGTGCCAGCGGGCAGAGAGCTAACTATGGCTACACCTTC. Protein: CASGQRANYGYTF. Drawing the rest from reference TRBV7-2 and TRBJ1-2, the complete variable domain is GAGVSQSPSNKVTEKGKDVELRCDPISGHTALYWYRQSLGQGLEFLIYFQGNSAPDKSGLPSDRFSAERTGGSVSTLTIQRTQQEDSAVYLCASGQRANYGYTFGSGTRLTVV.